The clone carrying this T cell receptor beta chain appeared a few times. The target antigen is unknown. The record originates from a study of post-analysis software for immune sequencing data. TCR beta libraries were prepared from cDNA with unique molecular identifiers. TCRdb reprocessed the PCR reads via MiXCR and lists one record per CDR3 protein. Here the sample spans under 900,000 distinct CDR3 sequences, about 57% being singletons. The V end lost 4 bases, the J end lost 2 bases, and 10 bases lay between the germline ends. CDR3 length: 14 residues. From germline, CDR1 is SGHTA and CDR2 FQGNSA. Study-level points and caveats: When compared against controls, multiple sclerosis patients showed significantly lower normalized Chao1 diversity. In patients, a few TRBV segments were more frequent than in controls, with TRBV5-6, TRBV5-1 and TRBV20-1 among them.

V and J are TRBV7-2 and TRBJ2-3, with D perhaps assigned TRBD1 or TRBD2 (5 bases each). This TCR derives from a girl under 18 with multiple sclerosis. Material for sequencing was blood. CDR3 amino acids: CASSWGPLTDTQYF. The DNA for the CDR3 is TGTGCCAGCAGCTGGGGACCTCTCACAGATACGCAGTATTTT.